The rows below give T cell receptor beta chains drawn from one sample of a study of blood T cells in healthy people across ages. TCRdb used MiXCR to reprocess the 5' RACE reads, holding one entry per CDR3 protein. There are about 680,000 distinct CDR3 sequences in the sample; approximately 50% occur only once, and 30% to 40% lies in the top ten. The sequencing input was blood. The origin of the receptors is a woman aged 55-75 years in good health. Both conserved end residues are part of each CDR3. Each record gives: CDR3 protein, CDR3 DNA, clone size, J gene, V gene, D gene. A D gene is named only where the DNA matches it firmly. Clone size is stated in some rows and not others, as once, few, many or a class when expanded.

CASSEVQETQYF	TGCGCCAGCAGTGAGGTCCAAGAGACCCAGTACTTC	many	TRBJ2-5	TRBV2	.
CASSLVGGPSYEQYF	TGTGCCAGCAGCTTAGTTGGGGGGCCCTCCTACGAGCAGTACTTC	few	TRBJ2-7	TRBV7-2	.
CASSYSRYGSGDDGYTF	TGTGCCAGCAGTTACTCGAGATACGGCAGCGGGGACGATGGCTACACCTTC	few	TRBJ1-2	TRBV6-2/TRBV6-3	.
CASILGDVAYEQYF	TGTGCCAGCATTTTAGGTGACGTAGCCTACGAGCAGTACTTC	once	TRBJ2-7	TRBV12-3/TRBV12-4	.
CASSLTSSGANVLTF	TGTGCCAGCAGTTTGACTAGCTCTGGGGCCAACGTCCTGACTTTC	few	TRBJ2-6	TRBV12-3/TRBV12-4	.
CASSLTGGHRGTEAFF	TGTGCCAGCAGCTTAACAGGAGGTCACCGCGGCACTGAAGCTTTCTTT	many	TRBJ1-1	TRBV7-3	.
CATSRHDGSYEQYF	TGTGCCACCAGCAGACACGACGGCTCCTACGAGCAGTACTTC	.	TRBJ2-7	TRBV15	.
CASMMRGPTDTQYF	TGTGCCAGCATGATGAGGGGGCCAACAGATACGCAGTATTTT	once	TRBJ2-3	TRBV6-2/TRBV6-3	TRBD1
CSARDRGHYGYTF	TGCAGTGCTAGAGATCGAGGTCACTATGGCTACACCTTC	.	TRBJ1-2	TRBV20-1	.
CSGLGQETQYF	TGCAGTGGACTAGGCCAAGAGACCCAGTACTTC	few	TRBJ2-5	TRBV20-1	.
CAISTTSGRSEQYF	TGTGCCATCAGCACGACTAGCGGGAGATCCGAGCAGTACTTC	few	TRBJ2-7	TRBV10-3	TRBD2
CASTNPVGRYEQYF	TGTGCCAGCACCAACCCTGTGGGGCGTTACGAGCAGTACTTC	few	TRBJ2-7	TRBV6-2/TRBV6-3	.
CASSSGHLRVAKNIQYF	TGTGCCAGCAGTTCTGGACACTTGAGGGTTGCCAAAAACATTCAGTACTTC	few	TRBJ2-4	TRBV25-1	.
CASTGGTNEKLFF	TGTGCCAGCACAGGGGGCACTAATGAAAAACTGTTTTTT	.	TRBJ1-4	TRBV2	TRBD1
CASSYSGPHEGQGEQFF	TGTGCCAGCAGTTACTCTGGGCCCCACGAGGGTCAGGGTGAGCAGTTCTTC	few	TRBJ2-1	TRBV6-6	.
CASSAGGEGSETQYF	TGTGCCAGCAGTGCTGGGGGCGAGGGATCTGAGACCCAGTACTTC	few	TRBJ2-5	TRBV25-1	.
CATSLGTRKDTQYF	TGTGCCACCAGCTTAGGGACCCGAAAGGATACGCAGTATTTT	.	TRBJ2-3	TRBV15	.
CASSSGLAGAEQYF	TGTGCCAGCAGCTCGGGACTAGCGGGAGCCGAGCAGTACTTC	.	TRBJ2-7	TRBV7-2	TRBD2